What follows is one T cell receptor (beta chain) and its context. Its cognate antigen is unknown. The CDR3 is made up of 15 amino acids. Looked up from germline, CDR1 is MNHEY and CDR2 is SMNVEV (reference sequence). The data originate from a study of CXCR3-negative and CXCR3-positive naive CD8 T cells. At the level of the study: TRB reads totalled about 140 million, about 1.5 +/- 0.3 million per library. Study-wide results and caveats: Diversity proved comparably high across both naive subsets and much lower in memory CD8+ cells. More hydrophobic TRB CDR3s were found in CXCR3-positive naive cells than in CXCR3-negative naive cells. Similar TRBV-TRBJ usage characterized naive CXCR3-negative and CXCR3-positive cells; memory cells differed.

5' RACE that incorporated UMI labels was used to prepare the TRB cDNA libraries. One entry per CDR3 protein, without DNA, is what TCRdb gives after re-calling the 5' RACE reads. The table lists 60,000 to 65,000 distinct CDR3 sequences. The receptor comes from a human donor in good health. Some clones in this sample may be carry-over from other donors' samples. The rearrangement links TRBV27 to TRBJ1-2; checking the TCRdb D call of TRBD1 is not possible without DNA. Specimen: naive CXCR3+ CD8+ T cells from blood. Regarding subset: CD45RO-CCR7+CD27+CD95- naive CD8+ T cells expressing CXCR3 (TNR3+). The CDR3 sequence: CASSSNRQGFLGYTF.